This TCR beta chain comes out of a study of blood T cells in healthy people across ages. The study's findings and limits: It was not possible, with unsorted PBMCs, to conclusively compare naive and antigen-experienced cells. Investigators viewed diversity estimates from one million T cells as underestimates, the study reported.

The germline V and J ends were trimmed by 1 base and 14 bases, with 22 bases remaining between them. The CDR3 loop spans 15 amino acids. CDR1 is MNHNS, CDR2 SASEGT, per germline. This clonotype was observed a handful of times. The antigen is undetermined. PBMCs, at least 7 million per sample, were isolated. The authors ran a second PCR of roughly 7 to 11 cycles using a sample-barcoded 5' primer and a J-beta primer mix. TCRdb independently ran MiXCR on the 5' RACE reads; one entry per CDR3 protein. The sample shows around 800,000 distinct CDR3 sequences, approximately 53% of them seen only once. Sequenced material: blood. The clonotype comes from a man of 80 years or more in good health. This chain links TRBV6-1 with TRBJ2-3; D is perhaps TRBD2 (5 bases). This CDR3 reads CASSEDRGRRWYAYF. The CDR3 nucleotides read TGTGCCAGCAGTGAAGACCGGGGTCGAAGATGGTACGCGTATTTT.